The 5 T cell receptor beta chains below come from one sample, sequenced in a study of T cell responses to AZD1222 COVID-19 vaccine. Libraries were prepared by immunoSEQ multiplex PCR; TCRdb keeps only in-frame clonotypes and omits some of them. Of 95,000 to 120,000 clones listed, 85% to 90% are singletons. The material sequenced was peripheral blood, taken on day 0 of AZD1222 vaccination. All receptors come from an adult in good health.

The chain joins TRBV2 to TRBJ2-3; TRBD1 or TRBD2 may be the D gene (6 bases each). CDR3 length: 17 residues. V dropped 5 bases and J dropped 0 bases, with 18 bases sitting between them. Germline-derived CDR1 and CDR2 are SNHLY and FYNNEI. CDR3 sequence (DNA): TGTGCCAGCAGTCCCACCTGGGGGGCTTCTAGCACAGATACGCAGTATTTT. Translation gives CASSPTWGASSTDTQYF.

The gene calls are TRBV2 and TRBJ1-5; 7 nucleotides match TRBD1. This CDR3 is built from 19 residues. The germline gives CDR1 SNHLY, CDR2 FYNNEI. J lost 3 bases, V lost 3 bases, and 17 bases had no gene match. The CDR3 DNA follows: TGTGCCAGCAGTGACCCATCGTCTGGGGCGGGACAGACCAATCAGCCCCAGCATTTT. Translation gives CASSDPSSGAGQTNQPQHF.

The chain joins TRBV5-4 to TRBJ1-2, with a tentative D call TRBD1 (5 bases). The V end lost 0 bases, the J end lost 1 base, and 13 bases lay between the germline ends. Germline-derived CDR1 and CDR2 are SGHNT and YYREEE (reference sequence). The CDR3 is 16 amino acids. The CDR3: CASSLGGVTVNYGYTF. CDR3 coding DNA: TGTGCCAGCAGCTTGGGGGGGGTGACAGTTAACTATGGCTACACCTTC.

This clone occurred once. The gene calls are TRBV29-1 and TRBJ2-3, with 13 positions matching TRBD2. This CDR3 has 14 residues. Germline V CDR1 and CDR2: SQVTM, ANQGSEA. The trim removed 8 bases at V and 7 bases at J, leaving 9 bases unmatched. The DNA for the CDR3 is TGCAGCTGCGGACTAGCGGGGGCCACGAATACGCAGTATTTT. It codes for CSCGLAGATNTQYF.

The rearrangement links TRBV3-1 (or the pseudogene TRBV3-2) to TRBJ1-5; D may be TRBD1 (6 bases). There are 14 residues in the CDR3. Trimming removed 5 bases from V and 4 bases from J, with 12 bases in between. CDR1 LGHDT and CDR2 YNNKEL come from the germline V gene (reference sequence). The CDR3: CASSGRDTNQPQHF. The CDR3 nucleotides are TGTGCCAGCAGCGGTCGGGACACAAATCAGCCCCAGCATTTT.